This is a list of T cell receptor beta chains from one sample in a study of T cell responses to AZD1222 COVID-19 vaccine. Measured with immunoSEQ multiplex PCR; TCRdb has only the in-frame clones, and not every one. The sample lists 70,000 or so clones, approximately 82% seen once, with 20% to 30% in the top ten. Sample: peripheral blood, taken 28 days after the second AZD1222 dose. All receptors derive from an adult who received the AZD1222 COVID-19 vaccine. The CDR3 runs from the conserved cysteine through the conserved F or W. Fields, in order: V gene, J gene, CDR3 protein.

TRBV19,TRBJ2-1,CASSMEWVLAGLSNEQFF
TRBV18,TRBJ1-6,CASSPARANSPLHF
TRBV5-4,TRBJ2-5,CASSLVGDEETQYF
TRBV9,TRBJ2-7,CASSVDLNEQYF
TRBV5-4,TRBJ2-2,CASSQQGLYTGELFF
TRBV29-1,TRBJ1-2,CSVGRGYGYTF
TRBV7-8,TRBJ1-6,CASSLQGGAGNSPLHF
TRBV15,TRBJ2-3,CATEGGAENTDTQYF
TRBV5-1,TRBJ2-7,CASSLAWGNYEQYF
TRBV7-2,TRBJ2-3,CASSPLAGSQYF
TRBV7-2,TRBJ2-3,CASSFTEGVGTDTQYF
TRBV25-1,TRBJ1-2,CASSAGQGYGYTF
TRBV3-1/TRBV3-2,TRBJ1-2,CASSLGHRAGYTF
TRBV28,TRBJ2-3,CASSPWGGRTPTDTQYF
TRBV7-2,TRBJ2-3,CASSLLAGGLDTQYF
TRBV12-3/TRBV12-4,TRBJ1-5,CASSPYSNQPQHF
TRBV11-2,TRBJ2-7,CASSLDAGVNEQYF
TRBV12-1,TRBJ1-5,CASSVPGQYSNQPQHF
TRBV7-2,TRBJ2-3,CASSLVGLAGADTQYF
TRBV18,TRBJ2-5,CASSPRLADQETQYF
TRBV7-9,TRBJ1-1,CASSLRQSSFEAFF
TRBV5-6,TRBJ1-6,CASSLELLNSPLHF
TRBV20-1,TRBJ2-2,CSASSVGNTGELFF
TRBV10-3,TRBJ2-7,CAISEPGTSYEQYF
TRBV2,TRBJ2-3,CASSQGPRDTQYF
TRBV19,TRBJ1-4,CASSAGQGPEKLFF
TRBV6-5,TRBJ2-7,CASSYFGGHEQYF
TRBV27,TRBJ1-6,CASSWAGVNSPLHF
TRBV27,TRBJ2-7,CASRLTGTYEQYF
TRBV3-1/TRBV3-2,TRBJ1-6,CASSQGQGGNSPLHF
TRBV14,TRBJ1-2,CASSVDRGLGGYTF
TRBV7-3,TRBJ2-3,CASSLGGTSGFTDTQYF
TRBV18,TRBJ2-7,CASSPSGGEQYF
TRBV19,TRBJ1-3,CASSIGTWGTISGNTIYF
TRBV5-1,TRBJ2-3,CASSLGGYTDTQYF
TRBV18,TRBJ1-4,CASSMFRDEKLFF
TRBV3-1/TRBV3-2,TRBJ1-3,CASSRAQHVYF
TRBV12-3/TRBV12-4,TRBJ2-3,CASSFYTDTQYF
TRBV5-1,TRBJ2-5,CASSTMTVIQETQYF
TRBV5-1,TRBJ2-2,CASSLGQVNTGELFF
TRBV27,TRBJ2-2,CASSLPRDTGELFF
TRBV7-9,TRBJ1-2,CASSSGTKNYGYTF